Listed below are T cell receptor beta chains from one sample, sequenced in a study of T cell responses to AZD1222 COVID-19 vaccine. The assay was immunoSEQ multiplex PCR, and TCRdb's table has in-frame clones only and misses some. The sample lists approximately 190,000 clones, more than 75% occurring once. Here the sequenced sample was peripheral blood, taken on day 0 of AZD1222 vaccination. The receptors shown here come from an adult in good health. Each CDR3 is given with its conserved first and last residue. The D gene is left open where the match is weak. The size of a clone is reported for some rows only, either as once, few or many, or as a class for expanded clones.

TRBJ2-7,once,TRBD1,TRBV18,TGTGCCAGCTCACGTCGACGAGACAGGGGGCACGAGCAGTACTTC,CASSRRRDRGHEQYF
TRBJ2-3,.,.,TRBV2,TGTGCCAGCAGTGAAGGGCCCATGAGGAATACGCAGTATTTT,CASSEGPMRNTQYF
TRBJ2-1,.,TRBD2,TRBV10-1,TGCGCCAGCACCCAGCCGGGGGAGCGGGAGGGACGGCAGTTCTTC,CASTQPGEREGRQFF
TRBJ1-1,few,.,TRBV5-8,TGTGCCAGCAGCTTGTGGGACGGGACTTTGAACACTGAAGCTTTCTTT,CASSLWDGTLNTEAFF
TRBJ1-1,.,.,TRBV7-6,TGTGCCAGCAGCGGGCGATCGGGGGGTGAAGCTTTCTTT,CASSGRSGGEAFF
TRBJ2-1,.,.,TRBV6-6,TGTGCCAGCACTAATGAGCAGTTCTTC,CASTNEQFF
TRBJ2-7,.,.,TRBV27,TGTGCCAGCAGTCCCCGGGGCAGAATGACCTACGAGCAGTACTTC,CASSPRGRMTYEQYF
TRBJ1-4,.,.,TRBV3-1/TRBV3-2,TGTGCCAGCAGCCAAGATCTCGTGGCTAATGAAAAACTGTTTTTT,CASSQDLVANEKLFF
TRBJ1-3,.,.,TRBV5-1,TGCGCCAGCAGCGAATCGATGGCCTCTGGAAACACCATATATTTT,CASSESMASGNTIYF
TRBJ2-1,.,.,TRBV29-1,TGCAGCGTTGCCCCCAAGGATGAGCAGTTCTTC,CSVAPKDEQFF
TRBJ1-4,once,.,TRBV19,TGTGCCAGTAGTGCCGGGCTTCATGAAAAACTGTTTTTT,CASSAGLHEKLFF
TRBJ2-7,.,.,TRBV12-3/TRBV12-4,TGTGCCAGCAGTCACCAAGACGAGCAGTACTTC,CASSHQDEQYF
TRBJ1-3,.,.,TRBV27,TGTGCCAGCAGTTTATACGGGGGCGTAAACACCATATATTTT,CASSLYGGVNTIYF
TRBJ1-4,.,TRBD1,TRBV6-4,TGTGCCAGCAGTGCCCAGACAGGGGAGGGTGAAAAACTGTTTTTT,CASSAQTGEGEKLFF
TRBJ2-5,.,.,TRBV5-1,TGCGCCAGCAGCTTGGGGGTGGCACCGGGAGAGACCCAGTACTTC,CASSLGVAPGETQYF
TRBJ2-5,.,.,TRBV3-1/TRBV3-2,TGTGCCAGCAGCCGGCTAGCGACTTCCCAAGAGACCCAGTACTTC,CASSRLATSQETQYF
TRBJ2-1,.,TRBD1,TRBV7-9,TGTGCCAGCAGCTTAGGCCGACTAGCAGATATGTGGACAGGGGATGAGCAGTTCTTC,CASSLGRLADMWTGDEQFF
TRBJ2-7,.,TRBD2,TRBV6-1,TGTGCCAGCAGTGAAACGGAGGGACTAGCGGGAGTCTACGAGCAGTACTTC,CASSETEGLAGVYEQYF
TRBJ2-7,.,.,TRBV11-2,TGTGCCAGCAGCGGACGGTATAACAGTTACGAGCAGTACTTC,CASSGRYNSYEQYF
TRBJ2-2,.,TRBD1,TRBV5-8,TGTGCCAGCAGCTTGGACAGGGGTCACGGGGAGCTGTTTTTT,CASSLDRGHGELFF
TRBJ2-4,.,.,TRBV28,TGTGCCAGCAGTATGGACATGGGGGACATTCAGTACTTC,CASSMDMGDIQYF
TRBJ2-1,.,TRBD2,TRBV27,TGTGCCAGCAGTTCCCCGACTAGTCCCTCCTTCCCAGCGGGGTACAATGAGCAGTTCTTC,CASSSPTSPSFPAGYNEQFF
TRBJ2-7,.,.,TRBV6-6,TGTGCCAGCTCGGAGGGGACAGCATATTCCTACGAGCAGTACTTC,CASSEGTAYSYEQYF
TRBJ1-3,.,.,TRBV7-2,TGTGCCAGCAGCTTACAGGGAGGGGGAAACACCATATATTTT,CASSLQGGGNTIYF
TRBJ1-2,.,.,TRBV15,TGTGCCACCAGCAGAGGGGGAGGGGGGAACTATGGCTACACCTTC,CATSRGGGGNYGYTF
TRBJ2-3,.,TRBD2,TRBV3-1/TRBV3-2,TGTGCCAGCAGCAAACGGACTAGCGGGAGGCCTAGCGCAGATACGCAGTATTTT,CASSKRTSGRPSADTQYF
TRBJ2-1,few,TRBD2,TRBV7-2,TGTGCCAGCAGCAAGGCATGGCGGGGGAGCTCCTACAATGAGCAGTTCTTC,CASSKAWRGSSYNEQFF
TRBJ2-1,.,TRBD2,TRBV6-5,TGTGCCAGCAGTTACTCGAGACTAGCGGGGAATGAGCAGTTCTTC,CASSYSRLAGNEQFF
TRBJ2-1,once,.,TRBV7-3,TGTGCCAGCAGCTTACTCAGGGCGGCAGCATACAATGAGCAGTTCTTC,CASSLLRAAAYNEQFF
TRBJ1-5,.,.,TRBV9,TGTGCCAGCAGCCTGGCAGAAAATCAGCCCCAGCATTTT,CASSLAENQPQHF
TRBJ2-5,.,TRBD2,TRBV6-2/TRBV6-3,TGTGCCAGCAGTTCCCTCCCGGGACTAGCGGGGGGCGGCGGGGAGACCCAGTACTTC,CASSSLPGLAGGGGETQYF
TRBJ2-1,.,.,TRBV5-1,TGCGCCAGCAGCTTCCCTCTAGGCTCCTACAATGAGCAGTTCTTC,CASSFPLGSYNEQFF
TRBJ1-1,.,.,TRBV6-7,TGTGCCAGCAGTAACACTGAAGCTTTCTTT,CASSNTEAFF
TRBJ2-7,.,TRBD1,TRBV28,TGTGCCAGCAGCCAAAGACAGGGGGCCCCCTACGAGCAGTACTTC,CASSQRQGAPYEQYF
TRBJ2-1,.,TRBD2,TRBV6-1,TGTGCCAGCAGTGGCCTTAGCGGGGCCGGCTACAATGAGCAGTTCTTC,CASSGLSGAGYNEQFF
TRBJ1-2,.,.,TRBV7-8,TGTGCCAGCAGCGCCCGGGAACTCTATGGCTACACCTTC,CASSARELYGYTF
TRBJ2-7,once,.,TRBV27,TGTGCCAGCAGTTTTACACCCGGACACGACTACGAGCAGTACTTC,CASSFTPGHDYEQYF